Listed here is a single T cell receptor (beta chain). Its antigen is unknown. Within one base of it there is no much larger clone, and no base qualities were kept. Its CDR3 holds 14 amino acids, cysteine through phenylalanine. Only the CDR3 DNA stays, 42 bases, in frame from base 1. V lost 7 bases and J lost 3 bases, and the count of bases not matched to a germline gene is 4. In the germline V gene, CDR1 corresponds to SQVTM and CDR2 to ANQGSEA. This sample stems from a study of cytomegalovirus exposure and HLA in healthy donors (dated by TCRdb to about 2017). Turning to the overall study: According to a later analysis, the 120 or so validation repertoires were produced on the same platform as the approximately 620 repertoires of the first cohort. To predict cytomegalovirus infection status, the study brought together high-throughput TCR immunosequencing, statistical association of individual TCRs with disease status, and machine learning. The study was designed to test whether signatures of past pathogen exposure could be identified by cataloging public T cell receptors. Along with the roughly 670-subject first cohort, a separate validation cohort of over a hundred different subjects was used. Paper-wide results and their limitations: In the study, 150 to 200 TCR beta chains were listed as associated with cytomegalovirus. The classifier was reported to diagnose cytomegalovirus status with high specificity and sensitivity in both the original cohort and the validation cohort. A few of the identified cytomegalovirus-associated TCR beta chains were confirmed in vitro to be specific for cytomegalovirus antigens. All 120 or so repertoires were used to score co-occurrence in the validation cohort in a later analysis, because that analysis had no HLA typing for the cohort. A later analysis found that TCRs clustered in the first cohort also tended to co-occur in the 95 to 150 validation repertoires, with approximately 95% of cluster scores above 0. It was suggested by the authors that the approach could potentially be generalized to other disease states and immunological phenotypes. Most TCR sequences were seen in very few donors, while some public TCRs were found in many individuals.

Separate from the approximately 690-subject first cohort, the validation cohort of some 130 subjects was the group to which the donors belonged. Libraries came from the immunoSEQ multiplex PCR assay. Processing in the source paper ran as follows. A statistical classification framework was built for diagnosing cytomegalovirus status from the catalog of TCR beta chain sequences. TCRdb limited this immuneACCESS table to in-frame rearrangements with V and J called. A share of clones is missing; checked studies link under half to unresolved V genes, and the rest is unexplained. V and J calls and clone size follow that table, whereas D and trimming were derived from the DNA. This sample holds about 240,000 clones; 86% were observed only once. Of the sample, over 0.95% is held by the ten largest clones.

The material sequenced was PBMCs. The sequence was obtained from a woman aged 25 to 39 in good health and CMV-seropositive. This chain is built from TRBV29-1 and TRBJ1-3; 12 central bases correspond to TRBD1. The DNA is as follows: TGCAGCGCTGGGACAGGGGGCAGTGGAAACACCATATATTTT. The encoded protein is CSAGTGGSGNTIYF.